This T cell receptor (beta chain) originates from a study of OX40 agonist ivuxolimab in advanced cancers. Assay: immunoSEQ multiplex PCR; the TCRdb copy retains only in-frame clones and omits some. The sample lists roughly 79,000 clones, 80% to 90% seen once, with roughly 15% in the top ten. Germline CDR1 is LNHDA and CDR2 is SQIVND (reference sequence). This CDR3 is 14 amino acids long. V was pared by 11 bases and J by 4 bases, with 18 bases between. The rearrangement uses TRBV19 and TRBJ1-5, with a possible D match to TRBD1 (6 bases). The clonotype comes from an adult with an advanced solid tumor such as melanoma, head and neck, liver or kidney cancer. The sequencing used CD4+ or CD8+ T cells sorted from blood, collected in a trial of the OX40 agonist ivuxolimab. The CDR3 reads CASHGGGGNQPQHF. The CDR3, as DNA: TGTGCCTCCCACGGGGGCGGGGGAAATCAGCCCCAGCATTTT.